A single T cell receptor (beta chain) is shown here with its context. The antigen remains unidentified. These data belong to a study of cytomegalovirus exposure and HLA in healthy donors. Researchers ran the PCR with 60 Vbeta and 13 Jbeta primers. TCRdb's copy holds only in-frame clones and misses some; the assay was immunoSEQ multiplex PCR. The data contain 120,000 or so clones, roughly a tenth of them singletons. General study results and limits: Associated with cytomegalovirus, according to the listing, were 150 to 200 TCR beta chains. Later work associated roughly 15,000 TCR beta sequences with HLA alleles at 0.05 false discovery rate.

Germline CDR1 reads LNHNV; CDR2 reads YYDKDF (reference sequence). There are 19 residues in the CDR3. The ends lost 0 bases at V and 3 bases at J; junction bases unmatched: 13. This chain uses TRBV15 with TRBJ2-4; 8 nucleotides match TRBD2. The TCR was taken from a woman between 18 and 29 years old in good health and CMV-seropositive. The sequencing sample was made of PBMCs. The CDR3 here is CATSRDSTSGPIGKNIQYF. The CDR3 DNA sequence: TGTGCCACCAGCAGAGATAGTACTAGCGGCCCGATTGGCAAAAACATTCAGTACTTC.